The 22 T cell receptor beta chains presented below share a single source sample, sequenced in a study of cytomegalovirus exposure and HLA in healthy donors. The PCR ran on 60 Vbeta and 13 Jbeta primers. The table came from immunoSEQ multiplex PCR; TCRdb's copy has only in-frame clones and leaves some out. This sample yields roughly 100,000 clones, of which around 74% are seen a single time; around 8.6% belongs to the top ten. Material for sequencing was PBMCs. All receptors derive from a woman aged 35 to 49 in good health and CMV-seropositive.

The V gene is TRBV27, the J gene TRBJ2-2, with D perhaps matching TRBD1 (5 bases). This CDR3 is built from 14 residues. From germline, CDR1 is MNHEY and CDR2 SMNVEV (reference sequence). V lost 6 bases, J lost 1 base, and 9 bases lay in between. The CDR3 loop is CASRSQGNTGELFF. In nucleotides, the CDR3 is TGTGCCAGCAGATCCCAGGGGAACACCGGGGAGCTGTTTTTT.

This chain uses TRBV5-1 with TRBJ2-1; TRBD1 matches at 10 bases. The V and J ends lost 4 bases and 2 bases, in that order; junction bases with no gene match: 3. Germline-derived CDR1 and CDR2 are SGHRS and YFSETQ. This CDR3 region has 15 residues. Here the CDR3 DNA reads TGCGCCAGCAGCCGGGACAGGGGTGCCTACAATGAGCAGTTCTTC. It translates to CASSRDRGAYNEQFF.

The chain links TRBV9 to TRBJ1-1; 8 nucleotides agree with TRBD1. The CDR3 covers 14 residues. The V and J ends lost 4 bases and 0 bases, in that order; junction bases with no gene match: 2. Germline loops: CDR1 SGDLS, CDR2 YYNGEE. CDR3 sequence (DNA): TGTGCCAGCAGCCGGACAGGGATGAACACTGAAGCTTTCTTT. The encoded protein is CASSRTGMNTEAFF.

The chain has TRBV27 and TRBJ2-7; TRBD1 might be the D (6 bases). Trimming stripped 3 bases from V and 6 bases from J, with 12 bases between. Germline V CDR1 and CDR2: MNHEY, SMNVEV (reference sequence). There are 13 residues in the CDR3. The chain's CDR3 is CASSFGTTFEQYF. DNA for the CDR3: TGTGCCAGCAGTTTCGGGACAACCTTCGAGCAGTACTTC.

The genes are TRBV11-2 and TRBJ2-3; 9 bases agree with TRBD2. The germline gives CDR1 SGHAT, CDR2 FQNNGV. J lost 0 bases, V lost 4 bases, and 2 bases had no gene match. This CDR3 is 15 amino acids long. The CDR3 DNA follows: TGTGCCAGCAGCTCTCTAGCGGGAAGCACAGATACGCAGTATTTT. Its translation: CASSSLAGSTDTQYF.

The rearrangement joins TRBV5-4 to TRBJ2-7, with 12 bases aligning to TRBD2. CDR3 length equals 16 residues. CDR1 and CDR2 (germline): SGHNT, YYREEE (reference sequence). Germline trimming cut 4 bases from V and 7 bases from J; bases unmatched to any gene: 12. The CDR3 DNA is TGTGCCAGCAGCGGAGTCCTAGCGGGAGGGCCGGATGAGCAGTACTTC. Translated, it gives CASSGVLAGGPDEQYF.

The V and J genes are TRBV15 and TRBJ2-7; 10 bases map to TRBD1. The CDR3 contains 19 residues. Germline V CDR1 and CDR2: LNHNV, YYDKDF (reference sequence). V shed 0 bases, J shed 4 bases, and the junction held 15 bases outside the gene matches. The CDR3 spells CATSREPDRGRTVRYEQYF. The CDR3 DNA sequence: TGTGCCACCAGCAGAGAACCGGACAGGGGGAGGACAGTTAGGTACGAGCAGTACTTC.

The chain joins TRBV11-2 to TRBJ1-5; D gene unclear. The CDR3 consists of 18 residues. Germline CDR1 SGHAT, CDR2 FQNNGV. V lost 5 bases, J lost 1 base, and 21 bases lay in between. Written as DNA, the CDR3 is TGTGCCAGCAGCAAACTAGCCGGGATTTTAATGAGCAATCAGCCCCAGCATTTT. Protein sequence: CASSKLAGILMSNQPQHF.

The rearrangement joins TRBV19 to TRBJ1-5, with unresolved D. Trimming cost V 3 bases and J 2 bases, with 14 bases left between them. There are 16 residues in the CDR3. Germline V gives CDR1 LNHDA, CDR2 SQIVND (reference sequence). CDR3 loop: CASSMLGPGGNQPQHF. In nucleotides, the CDR3 is TGTGCCAGTAGTATGTTAGGTCCCGGGGGCAATCAGCCCCAGCATTTT.

The V and J genes are TRBV9 and TRBJ1-3; 8 nucleotides match TRBD1. Trimming took 0 bases from V and 0 from J; bases not matched to a gene: 2. The CDR3 is 16 residues long. Germline lookup yields CDR1 SGDLS and CDR2 YYNGEE. The CDR3 coding sequence is TGTGCCAGCAGCGTAGACGGGACAGGCTCTGGAAACACCATATATTTT. Residues: CASSVDGTGSGNTIYF.

This chain links TRBV9 with TRBJ1-4; D not resolved. The CDR3 loop spans 13 amino acids. Germline-derived CDR1 and CDR2 are SGDLS and YYNGEE. The V gene lost 3 bases and the J gene lost 5 bases, with 8 bases spanning the gap. The CDR3 nucleotides read TGTGCCAGCAGCGCCGGTACCAATGAAAAACTGTTTTTT. The encoded protein is CASSAGTNEKLFF.

The rearrangement links TRBV5-4 to TRBJ1-2; D is unclear. Germline loops: CDR1 SGHNT, CDR2 YYREEE (reference sequence). The CDR3 contains 12 residues. The ends were cut back, 2 bases at V and 8 bases at J, with 10 bases in the middle. DNA for the CDR3: TGTGCCAGCAGCTTAAACCGGTGGGGCTACACCTTC. Protein product: CASSLNRWGYTF. The complete variable domain, with remaining parts taken from reference TRBV5-4 and TRBJ1-2, reads ETGVTQSPTHLIKTRGQQVTLRCSSQSGHNTVSWYQQALGQGPQFIFQYYREEENGRGNFPPRFSGLQFPNYSSELNVNALELDDSALYLCASSLNRWGYTFGSGTRLTVV.

Points on this clone: A much larger clone lies one base from this, so it may be a read error. The chain joins TRBV5-6 to TRBJ2-7; a weak D match, TRBD2 (6 bases). The CDR3 is made up of 14 amino acids. Germline V gives CDR1 SGHDT, CDR2 YYEEEE. The CDR3 DNA reads as TGTGCCAGCAGCTTGTTGGCGGGATACTACGAGCGGTACTTC. Amino acids: CASSLLAGYYERYF.

The chain has TRBV20-1 and TRBJ2-3; D uncertain. The germline V and J ends were trimmed by 0 bases and 9 bases, with 7 bases remaining between them. Germline CDR1 and CDR2: DFQATT and SNEGSKA (reference sequence). The CDR3 sequence is 11 residues long. The CDR3 sequence: CSARDLRTQYF. The CDR3 nucleotides read TGCAGTGCTAGAGATCTCCGGACGCAGTATTTT.

This clone was observed a few times. The chain links TRBV15 to TRBJ2-3; tentative D call: TRBD2 (5 bases). V was trimmed by 0 bases and J by 2 bases, leaving 9 bases between them. There are 15 residues in the CDR3. CDR1 is LNHNV, CDR2 YYDKDF, per germline (reference sequence). The CDR3 DNA is TGTGCCACCAGCAGAGATGCGGGCGTCACAGATACGCAGTATTTT. Residues: CATSRDAGVTDTQYF.

The rearrangement links TRBV29-1 to TRBJ2-7; 9 positions agree with TRBD2. J lost 1 base, V lost 1 base, and 8 bases had no gene match. In germline, CDR1 is SQVTM, CDR2 ANQGSEA. The CDR3 consists of 16 residues. The CDR3 sequence: CSVEVLRLAGSYEQYF. CDR3 bases: TGCAGCGTTGAAGTTCTCCGCCTAGCGGGATCCTACGAGCAGTACTTC.

The chain uses TRBV28 and TRBJ2-5; perhaps TRBD1 as D (6 bases). CDR1 MDHEN and CDR2 SYDVKM come from the germline V gene. V lost 6 bases and J lost 2, with 25 bases in between. The CDR3 is 18 residues long. The CDR3 is CASSPLMLRTVRQETQYF. The CDR3 nucleotides read TGTGCCAGCAGCCCCTTAATGTTGAGGACAGTGAGGCAAGAGACCCAGTACTTC.

The chain has TRBV11-2 and TRBJ2-7; 7 bases match TRBD2. After removal of 5 bases from V and 7 bases from J, the junction contained 8 bases not matched to a gene. There are 13 residues in the CDR3. Germline assignment: CDR1 SGHAT and CDR2 FQNNGV. Written as DNA, the CDR3 is TGTGCCAGCAGCGTGGGGGGGGAGGGGGAGCAGTACTTC. This translates into CASSVGGEGEQYF.

This clone was found a few times. Other DNA sequences of this sample code for an identical CDR3. The genes are TRBV11-2 and TRBJ2-3; 9 bases agree with TRBD2. Germline-derived CDR1 and CDR2 are SGHAT and FQNNGV. This CDR3 is built from 15 residues. V lost 5 bases, J lost 1 base, and 4 bases stayed unmatched. The CDR3: CASSPWTSGTDTQYF. Here the CDR3 DNA reads TGTGCCAGCAGCCCGTGGACTAGCGGCACAGATACGCAGTATTTT.

The V call is TRBV7-9, the J call TRBJ2-1; TRBD1 is a possible D gene (6 bases). Germline CDR1 and CDR2: SEHNR and FQNEAQ (reference sequence). The CDR3 loop spans 16 amino acids. Trimming took 5 bases from V and 2 from J, leaving 16 bases between them. The CDR3, as DNA: TGTGCCAGCAGCACAACGGCAGGGGAGACCTACAATGAGCAGTTCTTC. Encoded protein: CASSTTAGETYNEQFF.

The chain recombines TRBV5-1 with TRBJ2-3, with 14 positions matching TRBD2. There are 18 residues in the CDR3. V shed 4 bases and J 0 bases; nucleotides not matched to a gene: 7. Germline assignment: CDR1 SGHRS and CDR2 YFSETQ. CDR3 nucleotide sequence: TGCGCCAGCAGCCCGACTAGCGGGGGGGATTTTAGCACAGATACGCAGTATTTT. It yields the protein CASSPTSGGDFSTDTQYF.

The CDR3 coding sequence is TGCGCCAGCAGTGAGGGTACAGGGGACAATTCACCCCTCCACTTT. This translates into CASSEGTGDNSPLHF. The V call is TRBV10-2, the J call TRBJ1-6; 7 nucleotides match TRBD1. After removal of 2 bases from V and 7 bases from J, the junction contained 5 bases not matched to a gene. Germline assignment: CDR1 WSHSY and CDR2 SAAADI. This CDR3 is 15 amino acids long.